This is a list of T cell receptor beta chains from one sample in a study of blood T cell repertoires in COVID-19. Generated by immunoSEQ multiplex PCR, the TCRdb table keeps only in-frame clones and is missing some. The table lists 150,000 to 200,000 clones, 81% of them singletons, with 9.5% to 12% in the top ten. Source material: peripheral blood. The receptors were sampled from a man aged 55 to 70 with active or convalescent COVID-19. CDR3s include the opening cysteine and the closing phenylalanine or tryptophan. The order of the fields is clone size, D gene, J gene, V gene, CDR3 DNA, CDR3 protein. A D gene is named only where the DNA matches it firmly. The size entry is marked missing in some rows and otherwise reads once, few, many or a size class.

clone_size: NA; d_call: NA; j_call: TRBJ1-6; v_call: TRBV6-5; cdr3_nt: TGTGCCAGCAGACTCCGGGGTCCTAATTCACCCCTCCACTTT; cdr3_aa: CASRLRGPNSPLHF
clone_size: NA; d_call: NA; j_call: TRBJ2-1; v_call: TRBV11-2; cdr3_nt: TGTGCCAGCAGAATAGAGGAGGGGAGTGAGCAGTTCTTC; cdr3_aa: CASRIEEGSEQFF
clone_size: NA; d_call: NA; j_call: TRBJ2-3; v_call: TRBV29-1; cdr3_nt: TGCAGCGTTGAGGGGGGGGGCTTAACAGATACGCAGTATTTT; cdr3_aa: CSVEGGGLTDTQYF
clone_size: NA; d_call: TRBD1; j_call: TRBJ2-5; v_call: TRBV6-5; cdr3_nt: TGTGCCAGCAGTTATAAGGGGGCGACGGAGACCCAGTACTTC; cdr3_aa: CASSYKGATETQYF
clone_size: NA; d_call: NA; j_call: TRBJ1-1; v_call: TRBV6-2/TRBV6-3; cdr3_nt: TGTGCCAGCAGTTCGGTGAACACTGAAGCTTTCTTT; cdr3_aa: CASSSVNTEAFF
clone_size: NA; d_call: NA; j_call: TRBJ2-1; v_call: TRBV5-1; cdr3_nt: TGCGCCAGCAGCTTTGGGGGCAGCTACAATGAGCAGTTCTTC; cdr3_aa: CASSFGGSYNEQFF
clone_size: NA; d_call: NA; j_call: TRBJ2-7; v_call: TRBV29-1; cdr3_nt: TGCAGCGTGACAGTCTCCTACGAGCAGTACTTC; cdr3_aa: CSVTVSYEQYF
clone_size: once; d_call: NA; j_call: TRBJ2-1; v_call: TRBV19; cdr3_nt: TGTGCCAGTAGTTCTCAGGGGGGATTCTACAATGAGCAGTTCTTC; cdr3_aa: CASSSQGGFYNEQFF
clone_size: NA; d_call: NA; j_call: TRBJ1-1; v_call: TRBV19; cdr3_nt: TGTGCCAGTAGTTCGCCCGGGGTTAACCTGAACACTGAAGCTTTCTTT; cdr3_aa: CASSSPGVNLNTEAFF
clone_size: once; d_call: TRBD2; j_call: TRBJ2-7; v_call: TRBV19; cdr3_nt: TGTGCCAGTATGGGGACTAGCGGGGGAAAGAACGAGCAGTACTTC; cdr3_aa: CASMGTSGGKNEQYF
clone_size: NA; d_call: NA; j_call: TRBJ1-1; v_call: TRBV20-1; cdr3_nt: TGCAGTGCTAGTACGGGGATCGCCACTGAAGCTTTCTTT; cdr3_aa: CSASTGIATEAFF
clone_size: few; d_call: TRBD1; j_call: TRBJ1-5; v_call: TRBV19; cdr3_nt: TGTGCCAGTAGTGGCAGGGGGGAGAATCAGCCCCAGCATTTT; cdr3_aa: CASSGRGENQPQHF
clone_size: NA; d_call: TRBD1; j_call: TRBJ1-2; v_call: TRBV10-3; cdr3_nt: TGTGCCATCAGTGCCGGACAGGGGGCCCCGAACTATGGCTACACCTTC; cdr3_aa: CAISAGQGAPNYGYTF
clone_size: NA; d_call: TRBD1; j_call: TRBJ1-5; v_call: TRBV28; cdr3_nt: TGTGCCAGCAGTTTTTGGACAGGGAACCAGCCCCAGCATTTT; cdr3_aa: CASSFWTGNQPQHF
clone_size: NA; d_call: TRBD2; j_call: TRBJ2-3; v_call: TRBV5-1; cdr3_nt: TGCGCCAGCAGCTTCGCTAGCGGGGGTGGAGATACGCAGTATTTT; cdr3_aa: CASSFASGGGDTQYF
clone_size: NA; d_call: NA; j_call: TRBJ2-5; v_call: TRBV5-1; cdr3_nt: TGCGCCAGCAGCCGACAGCATCAAGAGACCCAGTACTTC; cdr3_aa: CASSRQHQETQYF
clone_size: NA; d_call: TRBD1; j_call: TRBJ1-4; v_call: TRBV2; cdr3_nt: TGTGCCAGCAGTGTTCAGGGGGATCGGGAAAAACTGTTTTTT; cdr3_aa: CASSVQGDREKLFF
clone_size: NA; d_call: NA; j_call: TRBJ2-7; v_call: TRBV7-9; cdr3_nt: TGTGCCATTAAAGCGGTTTACGAGCAGTACTTC; cdr3_aa: CAIKAVYEQYF
clone_size: NA; d_call: TRBD2; j_call: TRBJ2-7; v_call: TRBV28; cdr3_nt: TGTGCGACGGCGGGAGGGCCTTACGAGCAGTACTTC; cdr3_aa: CATAGGPYEQYF
clone_size: few; d_call: NA; j_call: TRBJ1-5; v_call: TRBV28; cdr3_nt: TGTGCCAGCCGCGTGAGCAATCAGCCCCAGCATTTT; cdr3_aa: CASRVSNQPQHF
clone_size: NA; d_call: TRBD1; j_call: TRBJ1-2; v_call: TRBV19; cdr3_nt: TGTGCCAGTAGGATACAGGGGGACTATGGCTACACCTTC; cdr3_aa: CASRIQGDYGYTF
clone_size: NA; d_call: NA; j_call: TRBJ2-7; v_call: TRBV11-1; cdr3_nt: TGTGCCAGCAGCTTAGCCAGAAACTACGAGCAGTACTTC; cdr3_aa: CASSLARNYEQYF